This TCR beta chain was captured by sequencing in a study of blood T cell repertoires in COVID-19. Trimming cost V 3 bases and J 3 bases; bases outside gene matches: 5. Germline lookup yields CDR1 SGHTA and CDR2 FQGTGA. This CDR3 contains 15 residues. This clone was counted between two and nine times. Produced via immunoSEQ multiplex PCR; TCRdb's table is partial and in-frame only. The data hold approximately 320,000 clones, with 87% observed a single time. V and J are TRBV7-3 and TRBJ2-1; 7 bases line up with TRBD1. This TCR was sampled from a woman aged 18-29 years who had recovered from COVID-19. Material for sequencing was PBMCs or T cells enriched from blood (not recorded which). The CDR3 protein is CASSLGTEYYNEQFF. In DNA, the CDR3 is TGTGCCAGCAGCTTGGGGACAGAGTACTACAATGAGCAGTTCTTC.